This T cell receptor beta chain was recorded in a study of CD8 T cells in Susac syndrome. This clonotype was found once. Germline V gene lookup returns CDR1 MNHEY and CDR2 SVGAGI. The CDR3 contains 12 residues. V dropped 5 bases and J dropped 8 bases, with 10 bases sitting between them. Reverse transcription of roughly 0.5 to 1 ug RNA was carried out with random hexamers. MiXCR, run by TCRdb on the immunoSEQ multiplex PCR reads, gives a single entry per CDR3 protein. The sample lists about 110,000 distinct CDR3 sequences; roughly 95% were seen once. The sequence derives from a human donor in good health. V usage is TRBV6-5 and J usage is TRBJ2-1; possible D gene TRBD1, 5 bases. Sequencing was done on a sample of CD4+ T cells from PBMCs. This CDR3 is CASSRGIHEQFF. The CDR3 nucleotides are TGTGCCAGCAGTAGGGGCATTCATGAGCAGTTCTTC.